The 12 T cell receptor beta chains in this list originate from one sample, sequenced in a study of blood T cell repertoires in COVID-19. Libraries were prepared by immunoSEQ multiplex PCR; TCRdb keeps only in-frame clonotypes and omits some of them. The data show 50,000 to 60,000 clones, roughly 90% seen once. Sequencing used peripheral blood. The source of these receptors is a man aged 80 or over with active or convalescent COVID-19.

The chain recombines TRBV29-1 with TRBJ2-3; TRBD1 matches at 10 bases. CDR3 size: 15 residues. The V and J ends lost 1 base and 2 bases, in that order; junction bases with no gene match: 3. Germline V lookup: CDR1 SQVTM, CDR2 ANQGSEA. The CDR3 is CSVEGGQGSTDTQYF. In nucleotides, the CDR3 is TGCAGCGTTGAAGGGGGACAGGGGTCCACAGATACGCAGTATTTT.

This clone was detected only once. The rearrangement links TRBV3-1 (or the pseudogene TRBV3-2) to TRBJ2-7; 8 bases agree with TRBD2. This CDR3 spans 15 amino acids. Germline CDR1 and CDR2: LGHDT and YNNKEL (reference sequence). After removal of 5 bases from V and 0 bases from J, the junction contained 6 bases not matched to a gene. This CDR3 reads CASSYLAGISYEQYF. The CDR3 DNA is TGTGCCAGCAGCTACCTAGCGGGCATCTCCTACGAGCAGTACTTC.

The J gene is TRBJ1-1, the V gene TRBV28; D is unclear. The CDR3 consists of 16 residues. From germline, CDR1 is MDHEN and CDR2 SYDVKM. The ends were cut back, 6 bases at V and 0 bases at J, with 17 bases in the middle. The CDR3 spells CASSPIGFSLNTEAFF. The CDR3 region has the DNA TGTGCCAGCAGCCCCATCGGGTTCTCACTGAACACTGAAGCTTTCTTT. The entire variable domain, with the rest obtained from reference TRBV28 and TRBJ1-1, is as follows: DVKVTQSSRYLVKRTGEKVFLECVQDMDHENMFWYRQDPGLGLRLIYFSYDVKMKEKGDIPEGYSVSREKKERFSLILESASTNQTSMYLCASSPIGFSLNTEAFFGQGTRLTVV.

The rearrangement joins TRBV6-4 to TRBJ2-3; 12 nucleotides align to TRBD2. Germline trimming cut 5 bases from V and 5 bases from J; bases unmatched to any gene: 5. CDR1 is MRHNA and CDR2 is SNTAGT in the germline V gene. This CDR3 has 15 amino acids. In DNA, the CDR3 is TGTGCCAGCAGTCTAGCGGGGGGGCCGGAAGATACGCAGTATTTT. This sequence encodes CASSLAGGPEDTQYF.

The chain combines TRBV2 with TRBJ2-3; TRBD1 agrees at 9 bases. The junction had 11 bases not matched to a gene; V was cut back by 5 bases and J by 2 bases. The CDR3 length is 17 residues. Per germline, CDR1 SNHLY and CDR2 FYNNEI. The CDR3 is CASSSRSRTGATDTQYF. The CDR3 nucleotides are TGTGCCAGCAGTTCTCGATCTCGGACAGGGGCCACAGATACGCAGTATTTT.

The chain links TRBV5-1 to TRBJ2-7, with 8 bases fitting TRBD1. After removal of 4 bases from V and 2 bases from J, the junction contained 8 bases not matched to a gene. The germline V gene has CDR1 SGHRS and CDR2 YFSETQ. The CDR3 covers 15 residues. The CDR3 protein is CASSLRQGSPYEQYF. The CDR3, as DNA: TGCGCCAGCAGCCTCCGACAGGGGTCCCCCTACGAGCAGTACTTC.

This chain links TRBV4-1 with TRBJ1-5; 7 nucleotides match TRBD1. With V trimmed by 3 bases and J by 1 base, 0 bases remained unmatched. Germline CDR1 is MGHRA and CDR2 is YSYEKL. This CDR3 comprises 14 residues. CDR3 in amino acids: CASSQTGSNQPQHF. CDR3 nucleotides: TGCGCCAGCAGCCAGACAGGGAGCAATCAGCCCCAGCATTTT.

The chain recombines TRBV19 with TRBJ1-1; 7 bases fit TRBD1. CDR1 and CDR2 (germline): LNHDA, SQIVND (reference sequence). This CDR3 region has 15 residues. V trimming: 1 base; J trimming: 4 bases; junction bases outside the gene matches: 6. For the CDR3, the DNA is TGTGCCAGTAGTATAGCGTTCGACAGGGTCACTGAAGCTTTCTTT. It is translated as CASSIAFDRVTEAFF.

The CDR3 reads CASGKFGTNEKLFF. As DNA, the CDR3 is TGTGCCAGCGGAAAGTTCGGGACTAATGAAAAACTGTTTTTT. V gene TRBV9 combines with J gene TRBJ1-4; D remains unclear. This CDR3 has 14 amino acids. CDR1 and CDR2 (germline): SGDLS, YYNGEE. Deletions cut 7 bases from V and 2 bases from J, with 12 bases between.

The chain is built from TRBV6-2 or TRBV6-3 and TRBJ1-5; a possible D gene is TRBD1 (6 bases). V lost 5 bases and J lost 9, with 26 bases in between. Germline V gives CDR1 MNHEY, CDR2 SVGEGT. This CDR3 spans 17 amino acids. DNA of the CDR3: TGTGCCAGCAGTGGCCCCTCGGGGCAGGGGCTCTTGATGCCCCAGCATTTT. This codes for CASSGPSGQGLLMPQHF.

The chain joins TRBV19 to TRBJ2-2; the D is unclear. This CDR3 is 15 amino acids long. In germline, CDR1 is LNHDA, CDR2 SQIVND (reference sequence). V dropped 3 bases and J dropped 6 bases, with 14 bases sitting between them. The CDR3 sequence is CASSMGVSKAGELFF. As DNA, the CDR3 is TGTGCCAGTAGTATGGGCGTTTCTAAGGCCGGGGAGCTGTTTTTT.

The chain has TRBV15 and TRBJ1-1; the D is unclear. Trimming cost V 5 bases and J 1 base, with 17 bases left between them. Germline-derived CDR1 and CDR2 are LNHNV and YYDKDF (reference sequence). This CDR3 is built from 16 residues. CDR3 sequence reads: CATSETRTISNTEAFF. The CDR3 coding sequence is TGTGCCACCAGCGAAACACGGACTATATCGAACACTGAAGCTTTCTTT.